This record concerns one T cell receptor (beta chain) sequence. No antigen is known for it. No much larger clone is present one base from it, and per-base qualities are unavailable. TCRbeta CDR3 regions were amplified from genomic DNA using the immunoSEQ Assay, a bias-controlled multiplex PCR. In the paper's pipeline: The number of nucleated cells in each sample was estimated by amplification of reference gene primers within the assay. Sequence reads were collapsed and filtered to measure the absolute abundance of every unique TCRbeta CDR3 rearrangement. Productive Simpson clonality was computed per sample as the square root of Simpson's diversity index over productive rearrangements. This is the immuneACCESS table as TCRdb keeps it, with only in-frame sequences that have V and J called. A part of the clones is gone; compared with another copy, unresolved V genes explain less than half, and the rest is unexplained. V, J and clone size are taken as reported in that table, and D and trimming were inferred from the DNA itself. Here the sample has 150,000 or so clones; over 70% occur a single time. Of the sample, roughly 3.5% falls within the top ten clones.

In the prospective study, participants were about 18 to 95 years old, resided in 25 or so geographic areas of the United States, and were enrolled through a virtual design. To assign participants to cohorts, the prospective study relied on clinical history that participants themselves reported in a screening survey and a study questionnaire. For ImmuneRACE Cohort 3, a participant was defined as recovered based on two consecutive negative NP/OP PCR tests, clearance by a healthcare professional, or resolution of symptoms. In the prospective study, whole blood, serum and a nasopharyngeal or oropharyngeal swab were collected from each participant by mobile phlebotomists. Over a roughly 2-month period, participants in the prospective study had the option of providing additional blood draws and questionnaires. Before DNA extraction, prospective study blood samples were shipped either frozen or at room temperature.

This sample was included in a study of blood T cell repertoires in COVID-19 (dated by TCRdb to about 2020). Study-wide context: Samples covering the acute and convalescent phases of COVID-19 were provided by collaborators in the United States, Italy and Spain. The material from the prospective study consisted of cDNA or gDNA derived from T cells, B-cell-depleted T cells, or PBMCs. The dataset comprised deeply sampled blood TCRbeta repertoires from subjects exposed to, actively infected with, or recovered from COVID-19. A freely available public database, intended as a resource for researchers studying the immune response to SARS-CoV-2, is where the repertoires were released. Samples came from the ongoing ImmuneRACE study (first 160 participants) plus 1,254 subjects from 6 global collaborators. The sample metadata nearly always contained a de-identified subject ID, COVID-19 status, age in years and sex. Where available, HLA class I and class II types were taken from metadata supplied by the sample provider and were not determined by assay-based typing. What the work shows at the level of the full study, not this receptor alone: The quantity of clinical and demographic metadata differed by source and by participant and was supplied without curation.

Cut back by 4 bases and 0 bases, the V and J ends lie 12 bases apart. From the cysteine up to the phenylalanine, the CDR3 has a length of 15 residues. Here the CDR3 DNA is all that survives: 45 bases in frame from base 1. As encoded in the germline V gene, CDR1 is SGHTS while CDR2 is YDEGEE. The sequence derives from a woman between 55 and 75 years old who had recovered from COVID-19. The rearrangement combines TRBV5-8 with TRBJ2-3; the D gene is possibly TRBD1, with 6 bases matching. The specimen sequenced was PBMCs or T cells enriched from blood (not recorded which). The CDR3 protein sequence reads: CASSPETGSTDTQYF. The bases read TGTGCCAGCAGCCCGGAAACAGGGAGCACAGATACGCAGTATTTT. Supplemented by the reference TRBV5-8 and TRBJ2-3 proteins around the CDR3, the complete variable domain is EAGVTQSPTHLIKTRGQQATLRCSPISGHTSVYWYQQALGLGLQFLLWYDEGEERNRGNFPPRFSGRQFPNYSSELNVNALELEDSALYLCASSPETGSTDTQYFGPGTRLTVL.